Following are 7 T cell receptor beta chains from one sample sequenced in a study of response to subunit inactivated influenza vaccine. TCRdb ran MiXCR on the RT-PCR reads and lists one entry per CDR3 protein. The top ten hold about 12% of the sample, which has 500,000 to 600,000 distinct CDR3 sequences, 13% seen once. This material consisted of PBMCs from blood, taken roughly 46 days after vaccination. The receptor source for this set is a man in his forties or fifties who received an inactivated influenza vaccine.

This chain joins TRBV7-2 and TRBJ2-7, with 14 bases identical to TRBD2. The CDR3 is made up of 14 amino acids. Looked up from germline, CDR1 is SGHTA and CDR2 is FQGNSA. Unmatched junction bases numbered 3, after V lost 5 bases and J lost 6 bases. The CDR3: CASSQGLAGVEQYF. As DNA, the CDR3 is TGTGCCAGCAGCCAGGGACTAGCGGGAGTCGAGCAGTACTTC.

CDR3 in amino acids: CSQTGASSNQPQHF. As DNA, the CDR3 is TGCAGCCAGACAGGGGCGAGCAGCAATCAGCCCCAGCATTTT. The chain couples TRBV20-1 to TRBJ1-5; 8 nucleotides align to TRBD1. CDR1 is DFQATT, CDR2 SNEGSKA, per germline (reference sequence). The CDR3 extends over 14 amino acids.

This sequence joins TRBV7-6 and TRBJ2-1; 11 positions match TRBD2. V lost 1 base and J lost 4; bases outside the gene matches: 3. The germline V gene has CDR1 SGHVS and CDR2 FNYEAQ. The CDR3 consists of 16 residues. CDR3 coding DNA: TGTGCCAGCAGCTTAGAAGTAGCGGGAGGGTACAATGAGCAGTTCTTC. It yields the protein CASSLEVAGGYNEQFF.

The rearrangement joins TRBV29-1 to TRBJ2-5; 12 nucleotides align to TRBD2. Germline V gives CDR1 SQVTM, CDR2 ANQGSEA. With V trimmed by 5 bases and J by 4 bases, 8 bases remained unmatched. This CDR3 region has 15 residues. The CDR3 spells CSVQTSGGWGETQYF. In DNA form, the CDR3 reads TGCAGCGTTCAGACTAGCGGGGGCTGGGGAGAGACCCAGTACTTC.

This clonotype was counted between two and nine times. This sequence joins TRBV5-1 and TRBJ2-5; the D gene is possibly TRBD2 (6 bases). Per the germline V gene, CDR1 is SGHRS and CDR2 is YFSETQ. This CDR3 contains 15 residues. Trimming removed 0 bases at V and 5 bases at J, with 14 bases between. In nucleotides, the CDR3 is TGCGCCAGCAGCTTGGGAAGCGGCGGGGCGGAGACCCAGTACTTC. This codes for CASSLGSGGAETQYF.

The rearrangement joins TRBV24-1 to TRBJ2-2; a weak D match, TRBD2 (5 bases). CDR1 is KGHDR and CDR2 is SFDVKD in the germline V gene. Trimming stripped 5 bases from V and 5 bases from J, with 14 bases between. This CDR3 is built from 15 residues. The CDR3 loop is CATSGSPWTTGELFF. The CDR3 DNA follows: TGTGCCACCAGTGGTTCACCTTGGACTACCGGGGAGCTGTTTTTT.

This chain uses TRBV11-2 with TRBJ2-3; 7 bases agree with TRBD1. The CDR3 extends over 15 amino acids. Germline trimming cut 1 base from V and 5 bases from J; bases unmatched to any gene: 6. The germline gives CDR1 SGHAT, CDR2 FQNNGV. For the CDR3, the DNA is TGTGCCAGCAGCTTAGCCGACAGGGTTTTAGATACGCAGTATTTT. It is translated as CASSLADRVLDTQYF.